These T cell receptor beta chains were read from a single sample in a study of blood T cell repertoires in COVID-19. Generated by immunoSEQ multiplex PCR, the TCRdb table keeps only in-frame clones and is missing some. The repertoire holds approximately 290,000 clones, with roughly 90% as singletons. The sequenced material came from PBMCs or T cells enriched from blood (not recorded which). These receptors originate from a woman in her twenties or thirties who had recovered from COVID-19. CDR3s include the opening cysteine and the closing phenylalanine or tryptophan. The D gene is left open where the match is weak. Expanded clones get a size class; other rows say once, few or many, or leave the size out.

size	V	J	D	DNA	CDR3
-	TRBV27	TRBJ1-4	-	TGTGCCAGCAGCGACAGGCACGCTAATGAAAAACTGTTTTTT	CASSDRHANEKLFF
once	TRBV19	TRBJ1-5	-	TGTGCCAGTAGTATACGAGGGTTGGGTCAGCCCCAGCATTTT	CASSIRGLGQPQHF
few	TRBV30	TRBJ1-1	-	TGTGCCTGGAATCGCGGGCAGATTAACACTGAAGCTTTCTTT	CAWNRGQINTEAFF
-	TRBV3-1/TRBV3-2	TRBJ1-5	-	TGTGCCAGCAGCCAGGGCCCCAATCAGCCCCAGCATTTT	CASSQGPNQPQHF
-	TRBV28	TRBJ1-5	TRBD1	TGTGCCAGCAGTTTAAGGTCCAGGGGGATCAATCAGCCCCAGCATTTT	CASSLRSRGINQPQHF
-	TRBV28	TRBJ1-3	-	TGTGCCAGCGGGCCTATCCCTGGAAACACCATATATTTT	CASGPIPGNTIYF
-	TRBV24-1	TRBJ2-2	-	TGTGCCACCAGTGACACCCTTGTGGGGGGGCAATCCGGGGAGCTGTTTTTT	CATSDTLVGGQSGELFF
once	TRBV6-2/TRBV6-3	TRBJ2-5	TRBD2	TGTGCCAGCAGTCCCGGGACTAGGTTAGAGACCCAGTACTTC	CASSPGTRLETQYF
once	TRBV9	TRBJ2-1	TRBD2	TGTGCCAGCAGCGTGGGACTAGAATACAATGAGCAGTTCTTC	CASSVGLEYNEQFF
-	TRBV19	TRBJ1-1	-	TGTGCCAGTACCCCGAACCCCCGAGTGAACACTGAAGCTTTCTTT	CASTPNPRVNTEAFF
once	TRBV4-2	TRBJ2-3	TRBD2	TGTGCCAGCAGCCAAGATCTACCGGGACTAGCGGGGAACACAGATACGCAGTATTTT	CASSQDLPGLAGNTDTQYF
-	TRBV7-6	TRBJ2-6	-	TGTGCCAGCAGCTTAGACAGTAATTATAACTCTGGGGCCAACGTCCTGACTTTC	CASSLDSNYNSGANVLTF
-	TRBV6-2/TRBV6-3	TRBJ2-3	TRBD2	TGTGCCAGCAGTACTAGCGGAAGCACAGATACGCAGTATTTT	CASSTSGSTDTQYF
-	TRBV15	TRBJ2-1	TRBD1	TGTGCCACCAGCAGAGACGGGGGACAGGGAATGAATGAGCAGTTCTTC	CATSRDGGQGMNEQFF
-	TRBV11-2	TRBJ2-7	-	TGTGCCAGCAGCTTCGGGCTAGCGCCCTCCTACGAGCAGTACTTC	CASSFGLAPSYEQYF
few	TRBV28	TRBJ1-1	TRBD1	TGTGCCAGCAGTCCACCTGGGACAGGGCGCACTGAAGCTTTCTTT	CASSPPGTGRTEAFF
-	TRBV7-6	TRBJ2-2	-	TGTGCCAGCAGCCTAGCCGGGACATACACCGGGGAGCTGTTTTTT	CASSLAGTYTGELFF
-	TRBV28	TRBJ2-2	TRBD2	TGTGCCAGCACCCCCCTCTTGACTAGCGGGAGTTACACCGGGGAGCTGTTTTTT	CASTPLLTSGSYTGELFF
-	TRBV7-2	TRBJ1-2	TRBD1	TGTGCCAGCAGGGCGGACAGGGGGCATACTCCGGGTGGCTACACCTTC	CASRADRGHTPGGYTF
-	TRBV4-3	TRBJ2-5	TRBD2	TGCGCCAGCAGCCGGAGACTAGCGGGGGCCTCTAAGGCGGAGACCCAGTACTTC	CASSRRLAGASKAETQYF
-	TRBV19	TRBJ1-4	-	TGTGCCAGTAGTATAGATACGGTAAATGAAAAACTGTTTTTT	CASSIDTVNEKLFF
-	TRBV3-1/TRBV3-2	TRBJ2-5	TRBD2	TGTGCCAGCGCCGCGGGACTAGCGGGAGTCGACCAAGAGACCCAGTACTTC	CASAAGLAGVDQETQYF
-	TRBV27	TRBJ2-1	-	TGTGCCAGCAGTTTATTCGTGGGCTTGGGCTACAATGAGCAGTTCTTC	CASSLFVGLGYNEQFF
-	TRBV4-1	TRBJ2-4	TRBD1	TGCGCCAGCAGCCGAGACCCCGGACAGGGCAAAAACATTCAGTACTTC	CASSRDPGQGKNIQYF
-	TRBV5-1	TRBJ1-2	TRBD1	TGCGCCAGCAGGCCCGGGACAGCTAACTATGGCTACACCTTC	CASRPGTANYGYTF
few	TRBV7-2	TRBJ2-7	TRBD2	TGTGCCAGCAGCTTGGGTCTAGCGGGAGCCTACGAGCAGTACTTC	CASSLGLAGAYEQYF
-	TRBV6-5	TRBJ1-5	TRBD1	TGTGCCAGCAGCCGGGACAGATATAGCAATCAGCCCCAGCATTTT	CASSRDRYSNQPQHF
-	TRBV24-1	TRBJ1-4	TRBD1	TGTGCCACCAGTGACCCGGGACAGGGGCGTGAAAAACTGTTTTTT	CATSDPGQGREKLFF
-	TRBV5-4	TRBJ1-1	-	TGTGCCAGCAGCTCCCAGGGCATGAACACTGAAGCTTTCTTT	CASSSQGMNTEAFF
-	TRBV13	TRBJ2-1	TRBD1	TGTGCCAGCAGCCTGACAGGGAAAAGCTCCTACAATGAGCAGTTCTTC	CASSLTGKSSYNEQFF
-	TRBV4-1	TRBJ2-5	-	TGCGCCAGCAGCCTCTCTACTAGCACCCCGGTGGAGACCCAGTACTTC	CASSLSTSTPVETQYF
-	TRBV19	TRBJ2-2	TRBD1	TGTGCCAGTAGAACCGCCGGGACAGGGAGCGCCGGGGAGCTGTTTTTT	CASRTAGTGSAGELFF
-	TRBV7-2	TRBJ1-3	-	TGTGCCAGCAGCTTAGCGGGGGGGTCTGGAAACACCATATATTTT	CASSLAGGSGNTIYF
once	TRBV2	TRBJ2-3	TRBD2	TGTGCCAGCAGTTGGAGCGGGAGAGAGGATACGCAGTATTTT	CASSWSGREDTQYF
-	TRBV9	TRBJ2-1	-	TGTGCCAGCAGCGTAGCTGGAGGGAGTATCGGTATCTACAATGAGCAGTTCTTC	CASSVAGGSIGIYNEQFF
-	TRBV28	TRBJ1-5	-	TGTGCCAGCAGTTTCGTAAAAGGGGGAGTAGGCAATCAGCCCCAGCATTTT	CASSFVKGGVGNQPQHF